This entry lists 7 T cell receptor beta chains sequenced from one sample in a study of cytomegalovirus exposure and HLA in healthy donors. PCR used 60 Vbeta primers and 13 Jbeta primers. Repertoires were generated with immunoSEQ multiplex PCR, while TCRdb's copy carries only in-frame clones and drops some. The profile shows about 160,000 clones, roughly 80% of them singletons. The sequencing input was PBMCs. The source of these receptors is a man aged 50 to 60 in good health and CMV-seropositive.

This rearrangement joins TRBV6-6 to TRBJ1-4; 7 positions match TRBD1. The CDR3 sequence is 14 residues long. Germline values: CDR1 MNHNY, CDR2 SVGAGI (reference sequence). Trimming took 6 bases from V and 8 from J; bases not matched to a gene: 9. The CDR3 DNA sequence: TGTGCCAGCAGCCCCGGACAGGTCGGAGAAAAACTGTTTTTT. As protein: CASSPGQVGEKLFF.

The CDR3 region has the DNA TGTGCCAGCTCAAGAATGGCTAGCGGGGGTAATGAGCAGTTCTTC. The encoded protein is CASSRMASGGNEQFF. The V call is TRBV6-1, the J call TRBJ2-1; 10 positions agree with TRBD2. This CDR3 contains 15 residues. CDR1 is MNHNS and CDR2 is SASEGT in the germline V gene. V trimming: 8 bases; J trimming: 7 bases; junction bases outside the gene matches: 11.

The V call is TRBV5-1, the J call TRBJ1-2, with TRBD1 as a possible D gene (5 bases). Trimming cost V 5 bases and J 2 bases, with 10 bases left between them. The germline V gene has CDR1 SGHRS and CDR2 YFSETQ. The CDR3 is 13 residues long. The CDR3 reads CASSQGSNYGYTF. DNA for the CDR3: TGCGCCAGCAGTCAGGGATCCAACTATGGCTACACCTTC.

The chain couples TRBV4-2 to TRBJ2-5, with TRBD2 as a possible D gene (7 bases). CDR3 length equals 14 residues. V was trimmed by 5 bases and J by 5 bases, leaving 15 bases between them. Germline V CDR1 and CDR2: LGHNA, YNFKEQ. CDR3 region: CASSGGGRGETQYF. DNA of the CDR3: TGTGCCAGCAGCGGGGGGGGCCGAGGTGAGACCCAGTACTTC.

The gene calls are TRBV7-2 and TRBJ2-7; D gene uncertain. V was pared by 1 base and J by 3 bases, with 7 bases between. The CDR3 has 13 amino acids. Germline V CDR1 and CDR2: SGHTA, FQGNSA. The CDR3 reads CASSLGAGYEQYF. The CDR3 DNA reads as TGTGCCAGCAGCTTAGGGGCCGGCTACGAGCAGTACTTC.

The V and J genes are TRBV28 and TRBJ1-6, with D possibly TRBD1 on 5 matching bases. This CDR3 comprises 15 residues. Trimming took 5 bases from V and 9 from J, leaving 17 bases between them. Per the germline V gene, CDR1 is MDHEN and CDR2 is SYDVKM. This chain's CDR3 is CASSPDIMRGSPLHF. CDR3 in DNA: TGTGCCAGCAGTCCGGACATAATGAGAGGTTCACCCCTCCACTTT.

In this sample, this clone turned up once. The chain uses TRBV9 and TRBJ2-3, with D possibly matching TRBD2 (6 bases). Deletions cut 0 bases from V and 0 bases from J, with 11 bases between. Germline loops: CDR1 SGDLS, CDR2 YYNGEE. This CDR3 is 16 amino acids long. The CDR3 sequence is CASSVGVAASTDTQYF. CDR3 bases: TGTGCCAGCAGCGTAGGAGTAGCGGCTAGCACAGATACGCAGTATTTT.